This T cell receptor beta chain originates from a study of a mutant IDH1 vaccine in newly diagnosed glioma. Study-wide background: Radiotherapy alone preceded vaccination by 4-6 weeks; alternatively, vaccination started with temozolomide cycles.

Assay used: immunoSEQ multiplex PCR; TCRdb lists only in-frame clones, some missing. Here the sample spans around 35,000 clones, about four fifths being singletons. This CDR3 has 14 amino acids. The V end was cut by 5 bases, the J end by 0 bases, with 10 bases between. CDR1 and CDR2 from the germline V gene are MDHEN and SYDVKM. Of note for this clone: Its antigen is unidentified.

Sample time point: week 5, during vaccination. Every single dose of the vaccine, 300 ug of mutant IDH1 20-mer peptide, came with topical imiquimod. General study points: Immune responses induced by vaccination arose in approximately 93% of the patients.

The gene calls are TRBV28 and TRBJ1-1; D is uncertain. This clonotype originated in a man aged 25-45 years with glioma. The sequencing here drew on PBMCs, taken from a glioma patient whose treatment included an IDH1 peptide vaccine. The CDR3 spells CASSPPQLNTEAFF. The DNA of the CDR3 is TGTGCCAGCAGTCCTCCTCAATTGAACACTGAAGCTTTCTTT.